This record concerns one T cell receptor (beta chain) sequence. The antigen is undetermined. Measured with immunoSEQ multiplex PCR; TCRdb has only the in-frame clones, and not every one. The sample includes 120,000 or so clones, about nine tenths of them seen just once. This sample stems from a study of T cell responses to AZD1222 COVID-19 vaccine. At the level of the study: Pooling of second doses given at about 4 or about 12 weeks was done.

Study results and caveats: Only a handful of AZD1222 recipients tested seropositive at baseline. Clonal diversity was possibly underestimated, and white British individuals and females predominated among donors.

This CDR3 is built from 10 residues. Germline CDR1 is SNHLY and CDR2 is FYNNEI. Trimming shortened V by 4 bases and J by 16 bases, and 8 bases separated the two germline ends. The sequence was obtained from an adult in good health. The V and J genes are TRBV2 and TRBJ1-6; the D gene is possibly TRBD1 (5 bases). The starting material was peripheral blood, obtained on day 0 of AZD1222 vaccination. DNA of the CDR3: TGTGCCAGCAGTGGCCGACAGCTCCACTTT. Protein sequence: CASSGRQLHF.